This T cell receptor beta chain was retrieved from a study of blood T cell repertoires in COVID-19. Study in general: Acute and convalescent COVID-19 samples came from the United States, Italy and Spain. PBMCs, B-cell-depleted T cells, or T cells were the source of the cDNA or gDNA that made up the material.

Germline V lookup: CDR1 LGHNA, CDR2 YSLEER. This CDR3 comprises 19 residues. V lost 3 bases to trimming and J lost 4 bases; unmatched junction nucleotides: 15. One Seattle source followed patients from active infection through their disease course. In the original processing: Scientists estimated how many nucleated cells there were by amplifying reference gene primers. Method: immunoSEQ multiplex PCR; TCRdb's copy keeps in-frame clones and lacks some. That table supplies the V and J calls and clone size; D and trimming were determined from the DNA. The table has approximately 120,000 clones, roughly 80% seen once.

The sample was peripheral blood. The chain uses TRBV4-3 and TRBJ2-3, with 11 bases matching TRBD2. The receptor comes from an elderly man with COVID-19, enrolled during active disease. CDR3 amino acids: CASSQRLRLLAGESDTQYF. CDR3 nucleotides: TGCGCCAGCAGCCAGCGCCTACGCCTACTAGCGGGAGAATCAGATACGCAGTATTTT.